One sample yielded the 30 T cell receptor beta chains listed below, sequenced in a study of T cell repertoires in cytomegalovirus infection. TCRdb used MiXCR to reprocess the reads, holding one entry per CDR3 protein. The sample contains hundreds of thousands of distinct CDR3 sequences, 20% to 30% of which appear only once. The sequenced sample was CD8+ T cells from PBMCs. The receptor set was obtained from a human donor in good health (CMV status not recorded). Some clones in this sample may be carry-over from other donors' samples.

This clonotype turned up a few times. In nucleotides, the CDR3 is TGTGCCAGCAGCCCCCTGGGCACGATTTACAATGAGCAGTTCTTC. This gives the protein CASSPLGTIYNEQFF. The chain has TRBV14 and TRBJ2-1, with D unclear. CDR3 size: 15 residues. Germline lookup yields CDR1 SGHDN and CDR2 FVKESK. Trimming took 4 bases from V and 4 from J, leaving 14 bases between them.

For this clonotype: This may be a read error, as it is one base from a much larger clone. The J gene is TRBJ2-1, the V gene TRBV12-3 or TRBV12-4; D possibly matches TRBD1 or TRBD2 (5 bases each). The CDR3 covers 17 residues. CDR3 sequence (DNA): TGTGCCAACAGTTTAATGTTCCGCCAGGGACCAAGGGATGAGCAGTTCTTC. This translates into CANSLMFRQGPRDEQFF.

This clonotype was seen many times. The chain joins TRBV7-9 to TRBJ1-1; no clear D. The V gene lost 3 bases and the J gene lost 1 base, with 6 bases spanning the gap. CDR1 is SEHNR and CDR2 is FQNEAQ in the germline V gene (reference sequence). CDR3 length equals 13 residues. The CDR3, as DNA: TGTGCCAGCAGCTTTAACTCGAACACTGAAGCTTTCTTT. Residues: CASSFNSNTEAFF. Variable domain in full (rest from reference TRBV7-9 and TRBJ1-1): DTGVSQNPRHKITKRGQNVTFRCDPISEHNRLYWYRQTLGQGPEFLTYFQNEAQLEKSRLLSDRFSAERPKGSFSTLEIQRTEQGDSAMYLCASSFNSNTEAFFGQGTRLTVV.

The sample holds many counts of this clonotype. The chain employs TRBV10-3 and TRBJ1-3, with no clear D. Per the germline V gene, CDR1 is ENHRY and CDR2 is SYGVKD. The CDR3 extends over 14 amino acids. The V end lost 6 bases, the J end lost 1 base, and 10 bases lay between the germline ends. In DNA form, the CDR3 reads TGTGCCATCAGAGTCGTGGGGTCTGGAAACACCATATATTTT. The encoded protein is CAIRVVGSGNTIYF.

This clonotype was seen a handful of times. The genes are TRBV7-9 and TRBJ2-1; D could derive from TRBD1 or TRBD2 (6 bases each). Trimming left V 7 bases short and J 8 bases short, with 15 bases between. CDR3 size: 13 residues. CDR1 and CDR2 (germline): SEHNR, FQNEAQ (reference sequence). This CDR3 reads CASNGGLTDEQFF. The DNA for the CDR3 is TGTGCCAGCAATGGGGGGCTTACGGATGAGCAGTTCTTC. The complete variable domain, with remaining parts taken from reference TRBV7-9 and TRBJ2-1, reads DTGVSQNPRHKITKRGQNVTFRCDPISEHNRLYWYRQTLGQGPEFLTYFQNEAQLEKSRLLSDRFSAERPKGSFSTLEIQRTEQGDSAMYLCASNGGLTDEQFFGPGTRLTVL.

This clonotype was seen a handful of times. The chain employs TRBV14 and TRBJ1-2, with D uncertain. Germline V gene sequence: CDR1 SGHDN, CDR2 FVKESK. V was clipped by 3 bases and J by 8 bases, with 19 bases between them. CDR3 size: 15 residues. The CDR3 DNA is TGTGCCAGCAGCCATGAAGGGTGGGCTGTCGAGGGCTACACCTTC. It specifies CASSHEGWAVEGYTF.

The gene calls are TRBV6-2 or TRBV6-3 and TRBJ1-1; TRBD1 matches 8 bases. Trimming took 2 bases from V and 2 from J; bases not matched to a gene: 7. The CDR3 sequence is 16 residues long. CDR1 and CDR2 (germline): MNHEY, SVGEGT. The CDR3 DNA sequence: TGTGCCAGCAGTTACACAATCGGGACAGGTAACACTGAAGCTTTCTTT. This gives the protein CASSYTIGTGNTEAFF.

The chain combines TRBV20-1 with TRBJ2-7; perhaps TRBD1 as D (5 bases). Looked up from germline, CDR1 is DFQATT and CDR2 is SNEGSKA (reference sequence). V lost 5 bases and J 4 bases, leaving 21 bases between the germline ends. The CDR3 is made up of 15 amino acids. CDR3 sequence: CSASQKGLGLYEQYF. In nucleotides, the CDR3 is TGCAGTGCTTCGCAAAAGGGATTGGGGCTTTACGAGCAGTACTTC.

This rearrangement joins TRBV12-3 or TRBV12-4 to TRBJ1-1, with 7 bases matching TRBD1. Losses at the gene ends were 6 bases for V and 0 bases for J; bases not matched to a gene: 10. The CDR3 spans 16 residues. This CDR3 reads CASSLYRGSMNTEAFF. CDR3 DNA sequence: TGTGCCAGCAGCCTCTACAGGGGATCCATGAACACTGAAGCTTTCTTT.

J is TRBJ2-5 and V is TRBV20-1; 9 bases map to TRBD2. This CDR3 contains 14 residues. Germline V gene sequence: CDR1 DFQATT, CDR2 SNEGSKA (reference sequence). V lost 0 bases and J lost 7; bases outside the gene matches: 6. This CDR3 reads CSARESSGTGTQYF. As DNA, the CDR3 is TGCAGTGCTAGAGAGTCTAGCGGGACGGGGACCCAGTACTTC.

As to this clonotype: One end of the junction varies from germline; a read error may be responsible. V is TRBV28 and J is TRBJ1-5; TRBD1 aligns across 7 bases. Germline CDR1 MDHEN, CDR2 SYDVKM. The CDR3 spans 16 residues. The DNA for the CDR3 is TGTGCCAGCAGCATCGGGACAGTCCTTAGCAATCAGTCCCAGCATTTT. The encoded protein is CASSIGTVLSNQSQHF.

Comment on this clonotype: One end of the junction fails to match germline, which may point to a read error. The gene calls are TRBV5-6 and TRBJ2-3, with D unclear. The CDR3 covers 15 residues. CDR1 and CDR2 from the germline V gene are SGHDT and YYEEEE. CDR3 nucleotide sequence: TGTGCCAACAGCAATCCCAGTGGTGGCACAGATACGCAGTATTTT. Translating it yields CANSNPSGGTDTQYF.

The V gene is TRBV7-8, the J gene TRBJ2-5; TRBD2 aligns across 13 bases. Looked up from germline, CDR1 is SGHVS and CDR2 is FQNEAQ. The V gene end was trimmed by 5 bases and the J gene end by 5 bases; junction bases not matched to a gene: 8. CDR3 length: 16 amino acids. The CDR3 protein is CASSLPPTSGGETQYF. The CDR3 DNA is TGTGCCAGCAGCCTCCCTCCGACTAGCGGGGGGGAGACCCAGTACTTC.

The J gene is TRBJ2-7, the V gene TRBV5-6, with D perhaps matching TRBD1 or TRBD2 (5 bases each). With 4 bases removed from V and 5 bases from J, the gap between germline ends came to 16 bases. Per the germline V gene, CDR1 is SGHDT and CDR2 is YYEEEE. The CDR3 length is 14 residues. As DNA, the CDR3 is TGTGCCAGCAGCCTGGGACGGGTTAGAGACGAGCAGTACTTC. It translates to CASSLGRVRDEQYF.

This clonotype appeared a few times. The chain is built from TRBV29-1 and TRBJ2-1; 8 bases are a match to TRBD1. Losses at the gene ends were 4 bases for V and 8 bases for J; bases not matched to a gene: 7. The CDR3 is 13 residues long. The germline CDR1 and CDR2 sequences are SQVTM and ANQGSEA. The CDR3 bases are TGCAGCGTTGGGACAGGGAGGAAGGATGAGCAGTTCTTC. It yields the protein CSVGTGRKDEQFF.

Comment on this clonotype: The junction does not match germline at one end; this may be a read error. This chain links TRBV4-1 with TRBJ2-6; D possibly matches TRBD1 or TRBD2 (5 bases each). The CDR3 length is 16 residues. Germline V lookup: CDR1 MGHRA, CDR2 YSYEKL. The CDR3 nucleotides read TGCGCCAGCAGCCGGAATGACATCCCCGGGGCCAACGACCTGACTTTC. It yields the protein CASSRNDIPGANDLTF.

Only a few counts were recorded for this clonotype. The chain is built from TRBV20-1 and TRBJ2-4; 7 nucleotides align to TRBD2. Trimming cost V 1 base and J 2 bases; bases outside gene matches: 2. The CDR3 length is 14 residues. CDR1 DFQATT and CDR2 SNEGSKA come from the germline V gene (reference sequence). The CDR3 loop is CSARGGGPKNIQYF. The DNA of the CDR3 is TGCAGTGCTAGAGGGGGGGGACCCAAAAACATTCAGTACTTC.

In its sample, this clonotype was seen many times. The chain has TRBV7-6 and TRBJ2-1; the match to TRBD1 covers 9 bases. Trimming cost V 4 bases and J 9 bases; bases outside gene matches: 7. This CDR3 comprises 14 residues. Germline V lookup: CDR1 SGHVS, CDR2 FNYEAQ. DNA of the CDR3: TGTGCCAGCAGCTCGGGACAGGGTAACGGTGAGCAGTTCTTC. This sequence encodes CASSSGQGNGEQFF.

The table lists this clonotype with a few counts. The chain employs TRBV20-1 and TRBJ2-3; either TRBD1 or TRBD2 may fit D (5 bases each). Trimming cost V 6 bases and J 2 bases, with 21 bases left between them. In germline, CDR1 is DFQATT, CDR2 SNEGSKA (reference sequence). The CDR3 is made up of 16 amino acids. The CDR3 loop reads CSARHPGTRYTDTQYF. CDR3 DNA sequence: TGCAGTGCCCGCCACCCCGGGACCCGCTACACAGATACGCAGTATTTT.

A word on this clonotype: The junction and the germline gene differ at one end; a read error may be behind it. The V gene is TRBV14, the J gene TRBJ1-1; a weak D match, TRBD1 (5 bases). CDR3 length equals 14 residues. Germline CDR1 is SGHDN and CDR2 is FVKESK. CDR3 bases: TGTGCCGGCAGCCAAGATAAGGGGCTCACTGAAGCTTTCTTT. Its protein is CAGSQDKGLTEAFF.

The J gene is TRBJ1-2, the V gene TRBV10-3; D not resolved. V was pared by 8 bases and J by 4 bases, with 17 bases between. Per germline, CDR1 ENHRY and CDR2 SYGVKD. The length of the CDR3 is 14 residues. CDR3 protein: CAIHDLGPGYGYTF. The CDR3 nucleotides read TGTGCCATCCACGACCTAGGTCCCGGCTATGGCTACACCTTC.

V gene TRBV20-1 combines with J gene TRBJ2-5, with D perhaps matching TRBD2 (5 bases). Germline CDR1 and CDR2: DFQATT and SNEGSKA (reference sequence). The V end lost 6 bases, the J end lost 5 bases, and 10 bases lay between the germline ends. There are 11 residues in the CDR3. CDR3 in DNA: TGCAGTGCATGGCCGGGGGAGACCCAGTACTTC. This gives the protein CSAWPGETQYF.

This clonotype was counted at least ten times. The chain carries TRBV27 and TRBJ1-1, with D perhaps TRBD1 (6 bases). CDR1 and CDR2 (germline): MNHEY, SMNVEV (reference sequence). V gave up 8 bases and J gave up 4 bases, with 11 bases separating them. The CDR3 totals 12 residues. The CDR3 spells CASRGGGTEAFF. CDR3 in DNA: TGTGCCAGCCGAGGGGGAGGCACTGAAGCTTTCTTT.

This clonotype was recorded many times. V is TRBV7-9 and J is TRBJ2-1, with 8 bases aligning to TRBD1. The CDR3 length is 15 residues. With V trimmed by 4 bases and J by 1 base, 3 bases remained unmatched. CDR1 is SEHNR and CDR2 is FQNEAQ in the germline V gene (reference sequence). This chain's CDR3 is CASSSRDRSYNEQFF. The CDR3 DNA follows: TGTGCCAGCAGCTCTCGGGACAGGTCCTACAATGAGCAGTTCTTC.

In its sample, this clonotype was seen a few times. The rearrangement links TRBV9 to TRBJ2-1; 9 nucleotides agree with TRBD2. J was trimmed by 12 bases and V by 0 bases; bases with no gene match: 7. The germline CDR1 and CDR2 sequences are SGDLS and YYNGEE. The length of the CDR3 is 14 residues. Written as DNA, the CDR3 is TGTGCCAGCAGCGTAGAGGGCGGGGGGGTGTCGCAGTTCTTC. Protein: CASSVEGGGVSQFF.

The chain joins TRBV29-1 to TRBJ1-3; no definite D call. Germline V CDR1 and CDR2: SQVTM, ANQGSEA. V lost 4 bases to trimming and J lost 1 base, with 2 bases between them. The length of the CDR3 is 11 residues. Written as DNA, the CDR3 is TGCAGCGTTGGTTCTGGAAACACCATATATTTT. Translating it yields CSVGSGNTIYF.

Only a few counts were recorded for this clonotype. CDR3 region: CASSWWSVEDTQYF. CDR3 DNA: TGTGCCAGCAGTTGGTGGTCGGTGGAAGATACGCAGTATTTT. The chain links TRBV6-2 or TRBV6-3 to TRBJ2-3; D is undetermined. Germline V lookup: CDR1 MNHEY, CDR2 SVGEGT. V was shortened by 4 bases and J by 5 bases, with 13 bases between the two germline ends. The CDR3 length is 14 residues.

The rearrangement joins TRBV7-9 to TRBJ2-3, with D perhaps TRBD1 (5 bases). The CDR3 spans 18 residues. CDR1 and CDR2 (germline): SEHNR, FQNEAQ (reference sequence). The V end was cut by 0 bases, the J end by 0 bases, with 16 bases between. The CDR3 loop reads CASSLALGAIPSTDTQYF. The CDR3 DNA sequence: TGTGCCAGCAGCTTAGCGCTAGGGGCCATTCCTAGCACAGATACGCAGTATTTT.

In its sample, this clonotype was seen many times. The J gene is TRBJ2-3, the V gene TRBV7-6; TRBD2 matches 15 bases. V gave up 5 bases and J gave up 2 bases; unmatched junction bases: 5. CDR3 size: 17 residues. From germline, CDR1 is SGHVS and CDR2 FNYEAQ. The CDR3 is CASSKGLAGGHTDTQYF. Written as DNA, the CDR3 is TGTGCCAGCAGCAAGGGACTAGCGGGGGGTCACACAGATACGCAGTATTTT.

This chain joins TRBV6-6 and TRBJ1-6; D gene unclear. This CDR3 spans 14 amino acids. The germline V gene encodes CDR1 MNHNY and CDR2 SVGAGI (reference sequence). Between the trimmed V and J ends, which lost 4 bases and 7 bases, there was a span of 11 bases. The DNA for the CDR3 is TGTGCCAGCAGTTCGGGAATTAGGAATTCACCCCTCCACTTT. Translating it yields CASSSGIRNSPLHF.